The 6 T cell receptor beta chains below come from one sample, sequenced in a study of T cell responses to AZD1222 COVID-19 vaccine. Sequencing used immunoSEQ multiplex PCR; TCRdb keeps in-frame clones, though not all of them. The table has more than 250,000 clones, about 92% seen once. The sample here was peripheral blood, taken on day 0 of AZD1222 vaccination. The receptors were gathered from an adult in good health.

The V gene is TRBV7-2, the J gene TRBJ1-1, with D perhaps TRBD1 (5 bases). Per germline, CDR1 SGHTA and CDR2 FQGNSA. The CDR3 contains 14 residues. V was pared by 1 base and J by 4 bases, with 10 bases between. The CDR3 DNA reads TGTGCCAGCAGCTTAGGGATCAGGGTCACTGAAGCTTTCTTT. This sequence encodes CASSLGIRVTEAFF.

The V call is TRBV28, the J call TRBJ1-2; the match to TRBD1 covers 7 bases. In germline, CDR1 is MDHEN, CDR2 SYDVKM. The length of the CDR3 is 14 residues. J was trimmed by 5 bases and V by 5 bases; bases with no gene match: 8. CDR3 nucleotides: TGTGCCAGCAGTCCGACAGGGCCCTCTTATGGCTACACCTTC. The encoded protein is CASSPTGPSYGYTF.

This clone was seen a few times. As DNA, the CDR3 is TGTGCCAGCAGCCCTGTGTCCGACACTGAAGCTTTCTTT. Amino acid sequence: CASSPVSDTEAFF. V gene TRBV3-1 (or the pseudogene TRBV3-2) combines with J gene TRBJ1-1; D remains ambiguous. Germline V gene sequence: CDR1 LGHDT, CDR2 YNNKEL (reference sequence). There are 13 residues in the CDR3. The V and J ends lost 4 bases and 3 bases respectively, with 9 bases between them.

The V call is TRBV5-5, the J call TRBJ1-1; TRBD1 is a possible D gene (5 bases). V was shortened by 3 bases and J by 6 bases, with 21 bases between the two germline ends. The CDR3 has 16 residues. Germline V lookup: CDR1 SGHKS, CDR2 YYEKEE (reference sequence). The CDR3 sequence is CASSSPLGPRFPEAFF. CDR3 DNA: TGTGCCAGCAGCTCCCCTTTGGGGCCCCGGTTCCCTGAAGCTTTCTTT.

This clone came up a few times. This chain connects TRBV5-4 to TRBJ2-5, with D perhaps matching TRBD1 or TRBD2 (5 bases each). The CDR3 totals 15 residues. Germline CDR1 and CDR2: SGHNT and YYREEE (reference sequence). Trimming shortened V by 4 bases and J by 2 bases, and 15 bases separated the two germline ends. The CDR3 region has the DNA TGTGCCAGCAGCGCGTCGGGACGGTTACAAGAGACCCAGTACTTC. Protein sequence: CASSASGRLQETQYF.

This clone was counted between two and nine times. The chain recombines TRBV5-1 with TRBJ1-1, with no clear D. V shed 0 bases and J shed 1 base, with 7 bases lying between them. Germline CDR1 reads SGHRS; CDR2 reads YFSETQ. The CDR3 length is 14 residues. The DNA of the CDR3 is TGCGCCAGCAGCTTGGGTGGTGGGAACACTGAAGCTTTCTTT. Its protein product is CASSLGGGNTEAFF. Based on the CDR3 plus reference TRBV5-1 and TRBJ1-1, the full variable domain is KAGVTQTPRYLIKTRGQQVTLSCSPISGHRSVSWYQQTPGQGLQFLFEYFSETQRNKGNFPGRFSGRQFSNSRSEMNVSTLELGDSALYLCASSLGGGNTEAFFGQGTRLTVV.